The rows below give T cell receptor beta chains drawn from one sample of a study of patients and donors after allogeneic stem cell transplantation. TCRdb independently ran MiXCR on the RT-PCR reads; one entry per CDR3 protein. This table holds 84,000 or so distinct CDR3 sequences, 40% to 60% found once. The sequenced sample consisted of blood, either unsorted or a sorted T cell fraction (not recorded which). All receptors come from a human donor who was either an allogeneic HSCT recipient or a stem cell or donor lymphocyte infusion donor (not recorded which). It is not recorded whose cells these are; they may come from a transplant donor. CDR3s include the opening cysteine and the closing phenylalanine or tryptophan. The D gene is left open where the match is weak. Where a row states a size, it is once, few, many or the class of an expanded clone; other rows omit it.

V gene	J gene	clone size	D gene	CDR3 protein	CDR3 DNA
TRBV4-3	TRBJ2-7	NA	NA	CASSQGGAYEQYF	TGCGCCAGCAGCCAAGGTGGGGCCTACGAGCAGTACTTC
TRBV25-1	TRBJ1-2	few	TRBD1	CASSESGQGHGYTF	TGTGCCAGCAGTGAATCAGGACAGGGTCATGGCTACACCTTC
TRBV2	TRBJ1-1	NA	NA	CASGMAEAFF	TGTGCCAGCGGTATGGCTGAAGCTTTCTTT
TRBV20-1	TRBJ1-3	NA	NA	CSARDTTAGNTIYF	TGCAGTGCTAGAGATACGACAGCTGGAAACACCATATATTTT
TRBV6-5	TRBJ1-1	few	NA	CASSQARGLNTEAFF	TGTGCCAGCAGCCAAGCCAGGGGATTGAACACTGAAGCTTTCTTT
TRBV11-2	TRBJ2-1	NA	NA	CASRLDGAAQFF	TGTGCCAGCAGATTGGATGGGGCTGCTCAGTTCTTC
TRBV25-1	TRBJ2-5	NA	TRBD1	CASSEGTGALQETQYF	TGTGCCAGCAGTGAAGGGACAGGGGCCCTCCAAGAGACCCAGTACTTC
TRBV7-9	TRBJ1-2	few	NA	CASSLGGSYGYTF	TGTGCCAGCAGCTTAGGTGGGAGCTATGGCTACACCTTC
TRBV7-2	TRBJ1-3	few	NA	CASSFLQSRGNTIYF	TGTGCCAGCAGCTTTTTACAGTCGCGTGGAAACACCATATATTTT
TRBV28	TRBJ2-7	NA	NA	CASSFGDGYEQYF	TGTGCCAGCAGTTTCGGCGACGGATACGAGCAGTACTTC
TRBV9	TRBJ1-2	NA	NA	CASSAFGVGGYTF	TGTGCCAGCAGCGCGTTCGGGGTAGGAGGCTACACCTTC
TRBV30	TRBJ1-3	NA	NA	CAWRNGGGNTIYF	TGTGCCTGGAGGAATGGGGGCGGAAACACCATATATTTT
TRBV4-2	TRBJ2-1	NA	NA	CASSQEKGTEQFF	TGTGCCAGCAGCCAAGAAAAGGGTACGGAGCAGTTCTTC
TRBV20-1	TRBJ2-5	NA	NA	CSAAITPFQETQYF	TGCAGTGCTGCAATTACACCTTTCCAAGAGACCCAGTACTTC
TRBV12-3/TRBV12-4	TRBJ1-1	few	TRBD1	CASRNDRGAEAFF	TGTGCCAGCAGAAATGACAGGGGAGCTGAAGCTTTCTTT
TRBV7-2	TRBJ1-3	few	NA	CASSFGKGKYSGNTIYF	TGTGCCAGCAGCTTTGGGAAGGGCAAATACTCTGGAAACACCATATATTTT
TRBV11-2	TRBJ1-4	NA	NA	CASSLAIFRDSTNEKLFF	TGTGCCAGCAGCTTAGCCATTTTCCGGGATTCAACTAATGAAAAACTGTTTTTT
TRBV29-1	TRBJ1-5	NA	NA	CSVAQGTGQPQHF	TGCAGCGTTGCACAGGGAACAGGTCAGCCCCAGCATTTT
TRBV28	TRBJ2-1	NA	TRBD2	CASLTHLRGSGNEQFF	TGTGCCAGCCTTACCCATCTCCGCGGGAGTGGAAATGAGCAGTTCTTC
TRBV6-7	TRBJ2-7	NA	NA	CASSYRWSGLSYEQYF	TGTGCCAGCAGTTACCGGTGGAGCGGACTCTCCTACGAGCAGTACTTC
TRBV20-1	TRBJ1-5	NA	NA	CSAREVSDQPQHF	TGCAGTGCTAGAGAGGTGTCAGATCAGCCCCAGCATTTT
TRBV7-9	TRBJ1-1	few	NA	CASSLASMAGKQEDTEAFF	TGTGCCAGCAGCTTAGCTTCGATGGCTGGGAAACAGGAGGACACTGAAGCTTTCTTT
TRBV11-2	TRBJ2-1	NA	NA	CASSLDRWLRNEQFF	TGTGCCAGCAGCTTAGATAGATGGCTTCGCAATGAGCAGTTCTTC
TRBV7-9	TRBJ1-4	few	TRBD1	CASSSYQGAGFEKLFF	TGTGCCAGCAGCTCCTACCAGGGGGCGGGTTTTGAAAAACTGTTTTTT
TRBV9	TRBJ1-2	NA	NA	CTSSVVGTSNYGYTF	TGTACCAGCAGCGTTGTAGGGACCTCTAACTATGGCTACACCTTC
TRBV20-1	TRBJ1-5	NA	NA	CSARDPRAQPQHF	TGCAGTGCTAGAGATCCTAGGGCTCAGCCCCAGCATTTT
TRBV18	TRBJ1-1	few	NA	CASSPSGEMYTEAFF	TGTGCCAGCTCACCATCGGGGGAAATGTACACTGAAGCTTTCTTT
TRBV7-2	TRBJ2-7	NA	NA	CASSLGLRTYEQYF	TGTGCCAGCAGCTTAGGACTTCGAACCTACGAGCAGTACTTC
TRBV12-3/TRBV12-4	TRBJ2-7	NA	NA	CASRRQGRGSYEQYF	TGTGCCAGCAGACGTCAGGGTAGGGGAAGCTACGAGCAGTACTTC
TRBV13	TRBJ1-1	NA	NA	CASSTRVNTEAFF	TGTGCCAGCAGCACCCGGGTGAACACTGAAGCTTTCTTT
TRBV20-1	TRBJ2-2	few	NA	CSARDGTGELFF	TGCAGTGCTAGAGACGGAACCGGGGAGCTGTTTTTT
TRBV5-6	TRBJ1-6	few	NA	CASSLNPDNSPLHF	TGTGCCAGCAGCTTGAACCCGGATAATTCACCCCTCCACTTT
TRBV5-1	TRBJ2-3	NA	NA	CASSSTGTPEGDTQYF	TGCGCCAGCAGCTCCACCGGGACTCCAGAGGGAGATACGCAGTATTTT
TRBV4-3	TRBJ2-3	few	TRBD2	CASSPGLARSTDTQYF	TGCGCCAGCAGCCCAGGACTAGCGAGGAGCACAGATACGCAGTATTTT
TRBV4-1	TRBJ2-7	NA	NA	CASSQGDRDLTQGQYF	TGCGCCAGCAGCCAAGGTGATCGGGACTTAACTCAGGGGCAGTACTTC
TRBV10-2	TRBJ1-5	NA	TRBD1	CASSDGTGRWPQHF	TGCGCCAGCAGTGATGGGACAGGTCGGTGGCCCCAGCATTTT
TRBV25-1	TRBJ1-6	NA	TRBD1	CASSEWGRGRLSSPLHF	TGTGCCAGCAGTGAATGGGGCAGGGGGCGTTTGTCGTCACCCCTCCACTTT
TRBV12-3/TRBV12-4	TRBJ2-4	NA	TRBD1	CASSWGQGRSNQYF	TGTGCCAGCAGTTGGGGACAGGGAAGATCGAATCAGTACTTC
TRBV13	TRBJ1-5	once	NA	CASSFSLSNQPQHF	TGTGCCAGCAGCTTTAGTCTGAGCAATCAGCCCCAGCATTTT
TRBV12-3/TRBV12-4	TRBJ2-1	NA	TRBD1	CASSSGDRVNEQFF	TGTGCCAGCAGTTCGGGGGACAGGGTTAATGAGCAGTTCTTC
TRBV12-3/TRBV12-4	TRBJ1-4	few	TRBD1	CASFPGQGTTNEKLFF	TGTGCCAGCTTCCCGGGACAGGGTACCACTAATGAAAAACTGTTTTTT
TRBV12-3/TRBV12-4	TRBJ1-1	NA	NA	CASILPGNTEAFF	TGTGCCAGCATCCTTCCCGGGAACACTGAAGCTTTCTTT
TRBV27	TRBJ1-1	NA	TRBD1	CASSEKQGNTEAFF	TGTGCCAGCAGTGAAAAACAGGGGAATACTGAAGCTTTCTTT
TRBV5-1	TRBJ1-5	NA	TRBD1	CASSVATGLDQPQHF	TGCGCCAGCAGCGTCGCGACAGGGTTGGATCAGCCCCAGCATTTT
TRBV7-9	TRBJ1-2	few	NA	CASSLLRDQDNYGYTF	TGTGCCAGCAGCCTTCTGAGAGATCAGGATAACTATGGCTACACCTTC
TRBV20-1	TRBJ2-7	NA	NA	CSAITPGTYEQYF	TGCAGTGCTATAACTCCGGGAACATACGAGCAGTACTTC
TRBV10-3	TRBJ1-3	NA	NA	CAISLTLRDAGNTIYF	TGTGCCATCAGCCTGACCCTCCGGGACGCTGGAAACACCATATATTTT
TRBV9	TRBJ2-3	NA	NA	CASSLRGGVLGSSTDTQYF	TGTGCCAGCAGCCTCCGAGGGGGGGTCTTAGGAAGTAGCACAGATACGCAGTATTTT
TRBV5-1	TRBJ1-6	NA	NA	CASSLENREYNSPLHF	TGCGCCAGCAGCTTGGAGAACAGGGAATATAATTCACCCCTCCACTTT
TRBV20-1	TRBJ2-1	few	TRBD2	CSAPRTSVYNEQFF	TGCAGTGCCCCCCGGACTAGCGTATACAATGAGCAGTTCTTC
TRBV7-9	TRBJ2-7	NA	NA	CASSFGAGKDEQYF	TGTGCCAGCAGCTTTGGTGCAGGGAAGGACGAGCAGTACTTC
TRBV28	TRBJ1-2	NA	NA	CASSAGADGYTF	TGTGCCAGCAGTGCAGGGGCGGATGGCTACACCTTC
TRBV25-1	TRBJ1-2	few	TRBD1	CASTPRTGHGYTF	TGTGCCAGCACTCCAAGGACAGGGCATGGCTACACCTTC
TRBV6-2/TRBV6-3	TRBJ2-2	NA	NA	CASSHHDSPGELFF	TGTGCCAGCAGCCACCATGACAGTCCCGGGGAGCTGTTTTTT
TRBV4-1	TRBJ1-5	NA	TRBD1	CASSQVSGTGDQPQHF	TGCGCCAGCAGCCAAGTATCCGGGACAGGGGATCAGCCCCAGCATTTT